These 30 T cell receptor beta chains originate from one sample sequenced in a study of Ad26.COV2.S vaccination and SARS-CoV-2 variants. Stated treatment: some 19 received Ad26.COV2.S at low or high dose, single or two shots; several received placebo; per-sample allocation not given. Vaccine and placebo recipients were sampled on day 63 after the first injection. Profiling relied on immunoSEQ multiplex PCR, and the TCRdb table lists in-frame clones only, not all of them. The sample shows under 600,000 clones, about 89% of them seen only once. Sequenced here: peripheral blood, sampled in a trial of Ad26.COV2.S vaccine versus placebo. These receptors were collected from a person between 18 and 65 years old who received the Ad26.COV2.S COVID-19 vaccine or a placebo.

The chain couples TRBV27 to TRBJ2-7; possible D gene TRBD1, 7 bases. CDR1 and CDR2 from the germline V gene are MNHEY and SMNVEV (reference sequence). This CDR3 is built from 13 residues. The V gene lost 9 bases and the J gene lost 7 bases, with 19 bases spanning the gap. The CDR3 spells CASTSGYRGEQYF. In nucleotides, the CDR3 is TGTGCCAGTACGAGCGGGTACAGGGGAGAGCAGTACTTC.

CDR3 coding DNA: TGCGCCAGCAGTGCCGGGGGAGGGGGTGAGCAGTTCTTC. This translates into CASSAGGGGEQFF. The rearrangement uses TRBV10-2 and TRBJ2-1; D is perhaps TRBD2 (7 bases). V shed 4 bases and J shed 9 bases, with 13 bases lying between them. The CDR3 loop spans 13 amino acids. Germline loops: CDR1 WSHSY, CDR2 SAAADI.

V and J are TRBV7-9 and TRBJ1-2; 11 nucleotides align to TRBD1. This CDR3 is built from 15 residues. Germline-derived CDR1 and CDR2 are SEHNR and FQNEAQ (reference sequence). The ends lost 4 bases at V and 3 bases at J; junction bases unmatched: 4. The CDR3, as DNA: TGTGCCAGCAGCTCAGTGGACAGGGGGCACTATGGCTACACCTTC. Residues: CASSSVDRGHYGYTF.

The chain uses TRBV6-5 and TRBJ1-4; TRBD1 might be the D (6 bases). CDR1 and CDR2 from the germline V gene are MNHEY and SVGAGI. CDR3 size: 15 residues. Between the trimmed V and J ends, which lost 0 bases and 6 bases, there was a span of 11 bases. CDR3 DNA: TGTGCCAGCAGTTACTCGGGGGGCCACTATGAAAAACTGTTTTTT. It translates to CASSYSGGHYEKLFF.

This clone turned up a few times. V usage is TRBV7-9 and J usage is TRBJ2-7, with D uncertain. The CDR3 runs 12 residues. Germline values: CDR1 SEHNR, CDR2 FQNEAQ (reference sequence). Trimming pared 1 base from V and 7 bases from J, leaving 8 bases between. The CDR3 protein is CASSLGQEEQYF. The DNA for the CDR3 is TGTGCCAGCAGCTTAGGGCAGGAAGAGCAGTACTTC.

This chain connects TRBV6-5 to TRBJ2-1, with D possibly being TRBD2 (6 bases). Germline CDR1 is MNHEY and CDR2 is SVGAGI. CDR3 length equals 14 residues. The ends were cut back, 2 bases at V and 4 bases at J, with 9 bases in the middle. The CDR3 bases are TGTGCCAGCAGTTACCGGGACTTGTACAATGAGCAGTTCTTC. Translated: CASSYRDLYNEQFF.

CDR3 sequence: CASSLSARNYGYTF. The CDR3 coding sequence is TGTGCCAGCAGCTTGTCAGCCCGTAACTATGGCTACACCTTC. This chain joins TRBV5-5 and TRBJ1-2; D is unclear. V was trimmed by 1 base and J by 1 base, leaving 8 bases between them. The germline V gene has CDR1 SGHKS and CDR2 YYEKEE (reference sequence). This CDR3 is built from 14 residues. Full variable domain (missing parts from reference TRBV5-5 and TRBJ1-2): DAGVTQSPTHLIKTRGQQVTLRCSPISGHKSVSWYQQVLGQGPQFIFQYYEKEERGRGNFPDRFSARQFPNYSSELNVNALLLGDSALYLCASSLSARNYGYTFGSGTRLTVV.

The CDR3 coding sequence is TGTGCCAGCAGTTTTAGTTTCGGGGTTTTGGAAAAACTGTTTTTT. Translated: CASSFSFGVLEKLFF. The genes are TRBV28 and TRBJ1-4; D gene unclear. Germline CDR1 and CDR2: MDHEN and SYDVKM. This CDR3 has 15 residues. Trimming removed 3 bases at V and 8 bases at J, with 16 bases between.

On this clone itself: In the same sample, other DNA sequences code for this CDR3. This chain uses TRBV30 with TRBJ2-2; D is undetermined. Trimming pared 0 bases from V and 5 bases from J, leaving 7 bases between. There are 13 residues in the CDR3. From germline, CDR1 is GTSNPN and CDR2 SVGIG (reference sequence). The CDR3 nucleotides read TGTGCCTGGAGTGTACTTGGAACCGGGGAGCTGTTTTTT. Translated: CAWSVLGTGELFF.

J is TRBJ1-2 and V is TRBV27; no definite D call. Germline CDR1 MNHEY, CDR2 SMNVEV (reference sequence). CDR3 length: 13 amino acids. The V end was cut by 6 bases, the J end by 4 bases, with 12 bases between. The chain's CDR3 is CASSRGTSYGYTF. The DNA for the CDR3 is TGTGCCAGCAGCAGAGGTACGTCCTATGGCTACACCTTC.

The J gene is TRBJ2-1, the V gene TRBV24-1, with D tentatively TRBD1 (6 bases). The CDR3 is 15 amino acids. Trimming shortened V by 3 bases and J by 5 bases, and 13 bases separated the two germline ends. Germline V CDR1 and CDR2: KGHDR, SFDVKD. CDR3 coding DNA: TGTGCCACCAGTGATCCCGGGACAACCAACAATGAGCAGTTCTTC. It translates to CATSDPGTTNNEQFF.

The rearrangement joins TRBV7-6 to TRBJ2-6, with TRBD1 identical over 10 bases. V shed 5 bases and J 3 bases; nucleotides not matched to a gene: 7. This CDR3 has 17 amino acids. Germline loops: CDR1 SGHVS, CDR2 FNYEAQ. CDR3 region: CASSLGQGGHGANVLTF. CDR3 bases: TGTGCCAGCAGCCTTGGACAGGGGGGGCATGGGGCCAACGTCCTGACTTTC.

CDR3 bases: TGCGCCAGCAGCCCCCCGGCAGGGCACGGGGAGCTGTTTTTT. This sequence encodes CASSPPAGHGELFF. This chain connects TRBV4-1 to TRBJ2-2, with D perhaps matching TRBD1 (5 bases). Germline V gene data show CDR1 as MGHRA and CDR2 as YSYEKL. The CDR3 runs 14 residues. V lost 4 bases and J lost 7, with 13 bases in between.

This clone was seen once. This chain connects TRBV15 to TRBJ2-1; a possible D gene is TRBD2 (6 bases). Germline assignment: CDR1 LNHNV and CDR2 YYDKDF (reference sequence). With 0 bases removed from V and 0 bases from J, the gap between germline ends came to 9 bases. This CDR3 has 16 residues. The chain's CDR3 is CATSRDGGASYNEQFF. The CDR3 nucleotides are TGTGCCACCAGCAGAGACGGGGGTGCCTCCTACAATGAGCAGTTCTTC. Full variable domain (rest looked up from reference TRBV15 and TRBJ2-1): DAMVIQNPRYQVTQFGKPVTLSCSQTLNHNVMYWYQQKSSQAPKLLFHYYDKDFNNEADTPDNFQSRRPNTSFCFLDIRSPGLGDTAMYLCATSRDGGASYNEQFFGPGTRLTVL.

CDR3 amino acids: CASSPGTGQETQYF. CDR3 DNA: TGTGCCAGCAGCCCCGGGACAGGGCAAGAGACCCAGTACTTC. V and J are TRBV7-8 and TRBJ2-5; 9 nucleotides agree with TRBD1. The CDR3 length is 14 residues. CDR1 SGHVS and CDR2 FQNEAQ come from the germline V gene. The V gene end was trimmed by 5 bases and the J gene end by 2 bases; junction bases not matched to a gene: 3.

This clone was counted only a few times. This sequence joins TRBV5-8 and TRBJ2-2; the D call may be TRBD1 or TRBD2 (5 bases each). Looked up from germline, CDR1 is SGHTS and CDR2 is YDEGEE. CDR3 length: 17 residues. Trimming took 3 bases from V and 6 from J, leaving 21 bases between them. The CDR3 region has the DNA TGTGCCAGCAGCTCGAGCTTTACTAGTGTCAGGGCCGGGGAGCTGTTTTTT. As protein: CASSSSFTSVRAGELFF.

CDR3 nucleotides: TGTGCCAGCAATCCTTTTTATAGCAATCAGCCCCAGCATTTT. Translation gives CASNPFYSNQPQHF. The genes are TRBV28 and TRBJ1-5, with D unclear. Trimming took 7 bases from V and 0 from J, leaving 10 bases between them. CDR3 size: 14 residues. Germline V gene sequence: CDR1 MDHEN, CDR2 SYDVKM.

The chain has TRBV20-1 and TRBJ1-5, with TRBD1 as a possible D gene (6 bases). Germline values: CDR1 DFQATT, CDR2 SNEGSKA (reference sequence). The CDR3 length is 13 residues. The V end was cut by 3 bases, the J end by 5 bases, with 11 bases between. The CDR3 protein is CSASWEGDQPQHF. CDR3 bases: TGCAGTGCTAGTTGGGAGGGGGATCAGCCCCAGCATTTT.

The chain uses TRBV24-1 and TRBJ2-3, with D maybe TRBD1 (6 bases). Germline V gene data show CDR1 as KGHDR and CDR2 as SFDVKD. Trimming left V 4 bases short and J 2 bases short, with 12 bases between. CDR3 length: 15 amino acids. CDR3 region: CATSDSRDNTDTQYF. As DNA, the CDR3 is TGTGCCACCAGTGACTCCCGGGACAACACAGATACGCAGTATTTT.

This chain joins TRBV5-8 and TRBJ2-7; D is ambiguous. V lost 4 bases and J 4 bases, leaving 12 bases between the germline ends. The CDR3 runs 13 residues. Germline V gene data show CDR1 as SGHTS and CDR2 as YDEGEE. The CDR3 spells CASSPYDPYEQYF. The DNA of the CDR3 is TGTGCCAGCAGCCCCTATGACCCGTACGAGCAGTACTTC.

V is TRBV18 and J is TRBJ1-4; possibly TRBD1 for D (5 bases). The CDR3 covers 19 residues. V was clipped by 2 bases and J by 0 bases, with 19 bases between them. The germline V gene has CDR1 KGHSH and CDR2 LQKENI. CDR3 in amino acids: CASSPLGWGASTTNEKLFF. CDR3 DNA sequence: TGTGCCAGCTCACCATTGGGGTGGGGCGCGTCTACAACTAATGAAAAACTGTTTTTT.

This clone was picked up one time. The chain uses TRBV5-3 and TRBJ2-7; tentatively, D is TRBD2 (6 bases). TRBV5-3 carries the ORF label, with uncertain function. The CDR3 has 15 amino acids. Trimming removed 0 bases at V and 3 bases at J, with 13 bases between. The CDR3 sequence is CARSLACRRDYEQYF. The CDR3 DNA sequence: TGTGCCAGAAGCTTGGCCTGTCGGCGGGACTACGAGCAGTACTTC.

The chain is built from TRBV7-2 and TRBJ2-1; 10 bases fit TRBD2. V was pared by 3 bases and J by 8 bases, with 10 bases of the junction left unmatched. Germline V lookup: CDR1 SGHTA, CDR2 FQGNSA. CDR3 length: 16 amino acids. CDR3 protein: CASSFFTLAGADEQFF. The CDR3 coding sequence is TGTGCCAGCAGCTTTTTTACGCTAGCGGGAGCCGATGAGCAGTTCTTC.

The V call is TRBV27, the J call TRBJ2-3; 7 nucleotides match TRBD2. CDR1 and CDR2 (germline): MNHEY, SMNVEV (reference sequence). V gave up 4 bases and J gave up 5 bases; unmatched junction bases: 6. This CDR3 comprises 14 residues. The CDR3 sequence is CASSSGLEVDTQYF. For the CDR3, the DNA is TGTGCCAGCAGTTCCGGACTAGAAGTAGATACGCAGTATTTT.

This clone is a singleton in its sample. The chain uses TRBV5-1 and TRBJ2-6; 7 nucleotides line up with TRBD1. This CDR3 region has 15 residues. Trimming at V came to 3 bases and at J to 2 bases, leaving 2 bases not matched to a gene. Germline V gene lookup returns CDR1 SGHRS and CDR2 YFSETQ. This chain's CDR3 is CASSSDRAGANVLTF. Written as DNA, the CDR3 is TGCGCCAGCAGCTCAGACAGGGCTGGGGCCAACGTCCTGACTTTC.

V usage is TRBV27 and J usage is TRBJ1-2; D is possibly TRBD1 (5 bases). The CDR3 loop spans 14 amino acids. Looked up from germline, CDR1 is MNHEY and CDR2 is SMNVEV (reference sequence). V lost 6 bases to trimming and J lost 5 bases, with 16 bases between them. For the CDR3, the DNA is TGTGCCAGCAGAGAGCAGGGTCGAGGGTATGGCTACACCTTC. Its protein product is CASREQGRGYGYTF.

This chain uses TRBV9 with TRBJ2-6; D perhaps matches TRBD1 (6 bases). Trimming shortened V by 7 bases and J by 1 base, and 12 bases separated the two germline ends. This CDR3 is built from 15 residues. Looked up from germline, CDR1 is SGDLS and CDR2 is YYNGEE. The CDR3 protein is CASGLTGSGANVLTF. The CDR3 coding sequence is TGTGCCAGCGGACTTACAGGGTCTGGGGCCAACGTCCTGACTTTC. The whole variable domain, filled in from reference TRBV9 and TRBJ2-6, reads DSGVTQTPKHLITATGQRVTLRCSPRSGDLSVYWYQQSLDQGLQFLIQYYNGEERAKGNILERFSAQQFPDLHSELNLSSLELGDSALYFCASGLTGSGANVLTFGAGSRLTVL.

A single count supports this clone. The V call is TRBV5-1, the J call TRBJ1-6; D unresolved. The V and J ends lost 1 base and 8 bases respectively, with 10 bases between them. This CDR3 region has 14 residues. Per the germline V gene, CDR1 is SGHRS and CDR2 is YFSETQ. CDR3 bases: TGCGCCAGCAGCTTGTTCCTATCGGATTCACCCCTCCACTTT. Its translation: CASSLFLSDSPLHF.

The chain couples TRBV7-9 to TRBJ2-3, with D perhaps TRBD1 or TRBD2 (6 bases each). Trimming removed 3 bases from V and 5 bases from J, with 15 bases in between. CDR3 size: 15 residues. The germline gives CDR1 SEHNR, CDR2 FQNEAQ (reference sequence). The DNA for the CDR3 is TGTGCCAGCAGCTTCGGGGGCTTTTTGGGAGATACGCAGTATTTT. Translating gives CASSFGGFLGDTQYF.

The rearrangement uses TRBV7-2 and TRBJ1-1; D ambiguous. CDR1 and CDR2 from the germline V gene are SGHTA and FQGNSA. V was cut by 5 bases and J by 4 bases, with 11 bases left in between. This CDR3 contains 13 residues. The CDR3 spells CASSLTETTEAFF. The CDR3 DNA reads TGTGCCAGCAGCCTCACTGAAACCACTGAAGCTTTCTTT.